This T cell receptor beta chain was recovered during a study of blood T cell repertoires in COVID-19. Study summary: The study drew acute and convalescent COVID-19 samples from the United States, Italy and Spain. PBMCs, B-cell-depleted T cells, or T cells provided the cDNA or gDNA that made up the material.

As processed by the authors: Estimated nucleated cell counts came from reference gene primer amplification. Using immunoSEQ multiplex PCR, the repertoire was profiled, and TCRdb retains in-frame clones only, with some absent. V and J calls and clone size are copied from that table; D and trimming were computed from the DNA. Altogether around 270,000 clones are present, 86% being singletons, with the ten largest covering about 2%. The V gene's germline CDR1 is SGHNT and CDR2 YYREEE (reference sequence). The CDR3 runs 13 residues. V was cut by 9 bases and J by 2 bases, with 14 bases left in between. The sample comprised peripheral blood. This receptor was taken from a man under 40 with active or convalescent COVID-19. The gene calls are TRBV5-4 and TRBJ2-5, with a possible D match to TRBD1 (5 bases). The CDR3 DNA reads as TGTGCCACCGAGGTTAGGGGTCAAGAGACCCAGTACTTC. It translates to CATEVRGQETQYF. Looking up the rest from reference TRBV5-4 and TRBJ2-5 gives the full variable domain: ETGVTQSPTHLIKTRGQQVTLRCSSQSGHNTVSWYQQALGQGPQFIFQYYREEENGRGNFPPRFSGLQFPNYSSELNVNALELDDSALYLCATEVRGQETQYFGPGTRLLVL.